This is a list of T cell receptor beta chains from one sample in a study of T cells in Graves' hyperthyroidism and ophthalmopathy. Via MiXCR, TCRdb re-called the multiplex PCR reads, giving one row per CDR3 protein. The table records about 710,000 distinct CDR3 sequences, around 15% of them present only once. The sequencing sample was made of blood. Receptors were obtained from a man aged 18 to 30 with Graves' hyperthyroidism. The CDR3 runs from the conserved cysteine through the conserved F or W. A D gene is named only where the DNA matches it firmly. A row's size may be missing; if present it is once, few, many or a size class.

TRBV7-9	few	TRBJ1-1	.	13	CASSSAPGTEAFF	TGTGCCAGCAGCTCGGCCCCGGGGACTGAAGCTTTCTTT
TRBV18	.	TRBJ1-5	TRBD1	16	CASSLGQGPPGQPQHF	TGTGCCAGCTCACTTGGACAGGGACCGCCTGGACAGCCCCAGCATTTT
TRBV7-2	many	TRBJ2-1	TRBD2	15	CASSATSGGYNEQFF	TGTGCCAGCAGCGCGACTAGCGGGGGTTACAATGAGCAGTTCTTC
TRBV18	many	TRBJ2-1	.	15	CASSYGGPPYNEQFF	TGTGCCAGCTCATATGGGGGGCCCCCCTACAATGAGCAGTTCTTC
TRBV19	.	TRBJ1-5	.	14	CASSGRQALSAQHF	TGTGCCAGTAGTGGACGACAGGCCCTCTCGGCCCAGCATTTT
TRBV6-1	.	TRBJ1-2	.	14	CASSEVRSRGGYTF	TGTGCCAGCAGTGAAGTCCGGAGCAGGGGTGGCTACACCTTC
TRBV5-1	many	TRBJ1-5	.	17	CASSPKPGTLKDQPQHF	TGCGCCAGCAGCCCCAAACCGGGGACCCTTAAGGATCAGCCCCAGCATTTT
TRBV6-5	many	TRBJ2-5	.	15	CASSYREWSRETQYF	TGTGCCAGCAGTTACAGGGAGTGGTCCAGGGAGACCCAGTACTTC
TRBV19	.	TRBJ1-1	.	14	CASSIEGEDTEAFF	TGTGCCAGTAGTATAGAAGGGGAGGACACTGAAGCTTTCTTT
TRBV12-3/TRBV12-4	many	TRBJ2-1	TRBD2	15	CASSSRLAGRNEQFF	TGTGCCAGCAGTTCCCGACTAGCGGGGAGGAATGAGCAGTTCTTC
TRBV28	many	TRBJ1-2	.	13	CASSPTYGYGYTF	TGTGCCAGCAGTCCTACATACGGCTATGGCTACACCTTC
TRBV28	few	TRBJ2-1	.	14	CASSLRGPVNEQFF	TGTGCCAGCAGTTTGCGGGGGCCGGTCAATGAGCAGTTCTTC
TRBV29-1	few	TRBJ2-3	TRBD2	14	CSVGYRDYTDTQYF	TGCAGCGTTGGATACCGGGACTACACAGATACGCAGTATTTT
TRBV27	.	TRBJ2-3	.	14	CASSSYASTDTQYF	TGTGCCAGCAGTTCTTACGCTAGCACAGATACGCAGTATTTT
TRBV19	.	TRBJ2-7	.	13	CASSIPGHSEQYF	TGTGCCAGTAGTATTCCCGGACACAGCGAGCAGTACTTC
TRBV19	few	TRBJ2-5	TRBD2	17	CASSIAPLAGGPETQYF	TGTGCCAGTAGTATAGCCCCACTAGCGGGAGGGCCGGAGACCCAGTACTTC
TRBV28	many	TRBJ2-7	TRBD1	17	CASSTRTGNRVGDEQYF	TGTGCCAGCAGTACTCGGACAGGTAACAGGGTTGGGGACGAGCAGTACTTC
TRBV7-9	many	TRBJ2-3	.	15	CASSYLQGGTDTQYF	TGTGCCAGCAGCTATCTCCAGGGGGGGACAGATACGCAGTATTTT
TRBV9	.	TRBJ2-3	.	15	CASSNPAGATDTQYF	TGTGCCAGCAGCAACCCGGCTGGCGCCACAGATACGCAGTATTTT
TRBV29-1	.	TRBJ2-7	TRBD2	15	CSVEERLAGSYEQYF	TGCAGCGTTGAAGAGAGACTAGCGGGATCCTACGAGCAGTACTTC
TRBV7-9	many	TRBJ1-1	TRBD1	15	CASSFTLDRSTEAFF	TGTGCCAGCAGCTTTACCTTGGACAGGAGCACTGAAGCTTTCTTT
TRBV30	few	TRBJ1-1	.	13	CAWSLQENTEAFF	TGTGCCTGGAGTTTACAGGAAAACACTGAAGCTTTCTTT
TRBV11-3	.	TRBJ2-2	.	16	CASSKQGTSNTGELFF	TGTGCCAGCAGCAAACAGGGAACATCGAACACCGGGGAGCTGTTTTTT
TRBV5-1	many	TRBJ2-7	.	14	CASSLTGWTYEQYF	TGCGCCAGCAGCTTAACAGGGTGGACCTACGAGCAGTACTTC
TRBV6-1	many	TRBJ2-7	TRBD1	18	CASSEVGTGETSSYEQYF	TGTGCCAGCAGTGAAGTGGGGACAGGGGAAACAAGCTCCTACGAGCAGTACTTC
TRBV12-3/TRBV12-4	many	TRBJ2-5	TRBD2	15	CASTLGLAGVETQYF	TGTGCCAGCACCCTCGGACTAGCGGGAGTTGAGACCCAGTACTTC
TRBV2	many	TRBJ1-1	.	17	CASSEFIYGTRIPEAFF	TGTGCCAGCAGTGAATTTATCTATGGGACACGGATACCTGAAGCTTTCTTT
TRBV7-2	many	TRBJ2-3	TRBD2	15	CASSWGLAGTDTQYF	TGTGCCAGCAGCTGGGGACTAGCGGGGACAGATACGCAGTATTTT
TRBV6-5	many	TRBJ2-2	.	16	CASSYRSGTYTGELFF	TGTGCCAGCAGTTACAGGAGTGGGACCTACACCGGGGAGCTGTTTTTT
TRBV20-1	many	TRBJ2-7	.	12	CSAGDRPYEQYF	TGCAGTGCTGGAGACCGGCCCTACGAGCAGTACTTC
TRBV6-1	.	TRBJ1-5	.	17	CASSFISPGPANQPQHF	TGTGCCAGCAGCTTTATCTCCCCGGGACCGGCCAATCAGCCCCAGCATTTT
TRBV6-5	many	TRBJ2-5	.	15	CASSYSRTAQETQYF	TGTGCCAGCAGTTACTCAAGGACAGCTCAAGAGACCCAGTACTTC
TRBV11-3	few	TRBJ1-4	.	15	CASSPTFIPNEKLFF	TGTGCCAGCAGCCCGACCTTTATACCCAATGAAAAACTGTTTTTT
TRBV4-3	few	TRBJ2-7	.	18	CASSPFHAGSAASGEQYF	TGCGCCAGCAGCCCCTTCCATGCCGGGAGTGCTGCGAGTGGCGAGCAGTACTTC
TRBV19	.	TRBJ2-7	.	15	CASSIDPDRNYEQYF	TGTGCCAGTAGTATAGACCCCGACAGGAACTACGAGCAGTACTTC
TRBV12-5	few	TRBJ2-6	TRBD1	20	CASGLVLTGDLLSGANVLTF	TGTGCTAGTGGTTTGGTACTGACAGGGGACTTACTCTCTGGGGCCAACGTCCTGACTTTC
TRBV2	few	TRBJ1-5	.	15	CASRGLRRSNQPQHF	TGTGCCAGCAGGGGACTCCGGAGGAGCAATCAGCCCCAGCATTTT
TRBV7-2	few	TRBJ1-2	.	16	CASSPLALLRVYGYTF	TGTGCCAGCAGCCCGCTTGCACTACTGAGGGTCTATGGCTACACCTTC
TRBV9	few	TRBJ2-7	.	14	CASSVRPASYEQYF	TGTGCCAGCAGCGTACGGCCGGCCTCCTACGAGCAGTACTTC
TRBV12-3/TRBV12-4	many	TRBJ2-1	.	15	CASSDLGGPYNEQFF	TGTGCCAGCAGTGACCTGGGGGGCCCCTACAATGAGCAGTTCTTC
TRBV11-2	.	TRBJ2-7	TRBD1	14	CASSKTGGSYEQYF	TGTGCCAGCAGCAAGACAGGGGGCTCCTACGAGCAGTACTTC
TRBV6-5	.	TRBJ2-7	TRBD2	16	CASSYSYPASGSEQYF	TGTGCCAGCAGTTACTCGTACCCGGCTAGCGGGAGCGAGCAGTACTTC
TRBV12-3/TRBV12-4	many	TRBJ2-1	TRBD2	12	CASSLVLAEQFF	TGTGCCAGCAGTTTAGTACTAGCGGAGCAGTTCTTC
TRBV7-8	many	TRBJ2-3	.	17	CASSLPLGGGITDTQYF	TGTGCCAGCAGCTTACCCCTGGGGGGAGGAATCACAGATACGCAGTATTTT
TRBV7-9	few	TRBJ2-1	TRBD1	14	CASSLEGARNEQFF	TGTGCCAGCAGCTTAGAGGGGGCAAGAAATGAGCAGTTCTTC
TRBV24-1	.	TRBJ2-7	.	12	CATSGAAYEQYF	TGTGCCACCAGTGGGGCAGCCTACGAGCAGTACTTC
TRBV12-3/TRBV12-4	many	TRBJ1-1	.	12	CASSLGNTEAFF	TGTGCCAGCAGTTTAGGGAACACTGAAGCTTTCTTT
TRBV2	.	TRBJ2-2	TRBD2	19	CASRIRSGRTNSNTGELFF	TGTGCCAGCAGAATACGTAGCGGGAGGACAAATTCGAACACCGGGGAGCTGTTTTTT
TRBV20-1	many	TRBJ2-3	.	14	CSARARVGTDTQYF	TGCAGTGCTCGCGCGCGGGTGGGCACAGATACGCAGTATTTT
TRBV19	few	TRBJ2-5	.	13	CATSLGGQETQYF	TGTGCCACCTCCCTAGGCGGACAAGAGACCCAGTACTTC
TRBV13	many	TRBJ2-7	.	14	CASSSSSETYEQYF	TGTGCCAGCAGCTCGTCTAGCGAGACCTACGAGCAGTACTTC
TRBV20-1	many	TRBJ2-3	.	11	CSANNRDTQYF	TGCAGTGCTAACAATAGAGATACGCAGTATTTT
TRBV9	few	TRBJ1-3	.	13	CASSRDTGNTIYF	TGTGCCAGCAGCCGGGACACCGGAAACACCATATATTTT
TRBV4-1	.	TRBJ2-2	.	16	CASSQDGQGNTGELFF	TGCGCCAGCAGCCAAGATGGCCAGGGGAACACCGGGGAGCTGTTTTTT
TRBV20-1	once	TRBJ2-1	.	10	CSANFNGQFF	TGCAGTGCAAATTTCAACGGGCAGTTCTTC
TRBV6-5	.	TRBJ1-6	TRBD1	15	CASSYSLGGSSTLHF	TGTGCCAGCAGTTACTCCTTAGGGGGCTCTTCAACCCTCCACTTT
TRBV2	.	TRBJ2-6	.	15	CASRVGVYGANVLTF	TGTGCCAGCAGGGTAGGGGTGTATGGGGCCAACGTCCTGACTTTC
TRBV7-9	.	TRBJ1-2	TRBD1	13	CASSGQGSFGYTF	TGTGCCAGCAGCGGACAGGGATCATTTGGCTACACCTTC